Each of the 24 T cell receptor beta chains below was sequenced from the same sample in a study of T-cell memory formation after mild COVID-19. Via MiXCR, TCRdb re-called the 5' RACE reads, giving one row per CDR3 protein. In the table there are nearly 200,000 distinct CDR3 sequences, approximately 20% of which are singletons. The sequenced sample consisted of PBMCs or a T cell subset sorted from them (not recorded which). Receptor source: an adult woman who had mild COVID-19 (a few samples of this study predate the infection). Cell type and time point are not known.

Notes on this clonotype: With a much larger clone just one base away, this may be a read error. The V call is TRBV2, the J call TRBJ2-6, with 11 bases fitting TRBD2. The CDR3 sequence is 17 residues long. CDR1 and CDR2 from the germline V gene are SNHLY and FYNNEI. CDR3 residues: CASSLTSGGSGTNVLTF. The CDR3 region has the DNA TGTGCCAGCAGTCTAACTAGCGGGGGCTCTGGGACCAACGTCCTGACTTTC. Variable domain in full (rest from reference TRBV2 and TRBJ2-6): EPEVTQTPSHQVTQMGQEVILRCVPISNHLYFYWYRQILGQKVEFLVSFYNNEISEKSEIFDDQFSVERPDGSNFTLKIRSTKLEDSAMYFCASSLTSGGSGTNVLTFGAGSRLTVL.

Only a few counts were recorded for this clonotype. CDR3 nucleotides: TGCAGTGCTGGGGTAGCGGGCTATGAGCAGTTCTTC. Residues: CSAGVAGYEQFF. The genes are TRBV20-1 and TRBJ2-1; 7 bases are a match to TRBD2. J lost 8 bases, V lost 5 bases, and 6 bases had no gene match. The CDR3 is 12 residues long. Germline V CDR1 and CDR2: DFQATT, SNEGSKA (reference sequence).

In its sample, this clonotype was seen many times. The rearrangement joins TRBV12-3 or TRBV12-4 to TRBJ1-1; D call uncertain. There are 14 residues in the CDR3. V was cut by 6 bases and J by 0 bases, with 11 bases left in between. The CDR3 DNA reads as TGTGCCAGCAGCTTACAAGGGCTGAACACTGAAGCTTTCTTT. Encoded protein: CASSLQGLNTEAFF.

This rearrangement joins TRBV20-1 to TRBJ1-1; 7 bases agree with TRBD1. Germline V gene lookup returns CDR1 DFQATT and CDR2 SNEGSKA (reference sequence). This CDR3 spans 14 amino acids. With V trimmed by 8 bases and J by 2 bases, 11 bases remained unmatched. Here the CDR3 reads CSRGRGLKNTEAFF. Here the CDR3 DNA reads TGCAGTCGCGGGAGGGGGCTAAAAAACACTGAAGCTTTCTTT.

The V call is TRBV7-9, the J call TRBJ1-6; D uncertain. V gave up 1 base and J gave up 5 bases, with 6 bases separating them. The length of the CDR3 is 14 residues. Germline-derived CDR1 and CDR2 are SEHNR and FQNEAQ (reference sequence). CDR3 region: CASSLEVNNSPLHF. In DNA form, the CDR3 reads TGTGCCAGCAGCTTAGAGGTTAATAATTCACCCCTCCACTTT.

The CDR3 loop is CSASSAGPTEAFF. CDR3 sequence (DNA): TGCAGTGCTAGCTCGGCAGGACCCACTGAAGCTTTCTTT. This chain uses TRBV20-1 with TRBJ1-1; no definite D call. Germline V lookup: CDR1 DFQATT, CDR2 SNEGSKA (reference sequence). This CDR3 region has 13 residues. The V and J ends lost 3 bases and 4 bases respectively, with 12 bases between them.

The CDR3 loop is CAISSDRSSGNTIYF. In DNA, the CDR3 is TGTGCCATCAGTTCGGACAGGTCCTCTGGAAACACCATATATTTT. V and J are TRBV10-3 and TRBJ1-3, with 7 nucleotides matching TRBD1. The CDR3 spans 15 residues. CDR1 ENHRY and CDR2 SYGVKD come from the germline V gene. The V and J ends lost 5 bases and 0 bases, in that order; junction bases with no gene match: 4.

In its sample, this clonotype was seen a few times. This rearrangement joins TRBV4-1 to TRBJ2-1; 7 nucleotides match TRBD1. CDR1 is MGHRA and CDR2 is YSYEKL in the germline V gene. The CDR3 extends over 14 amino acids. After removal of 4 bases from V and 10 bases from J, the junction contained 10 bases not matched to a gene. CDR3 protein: CASSRRDREGEQFF. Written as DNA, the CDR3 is TGCGCCAGCAGCCGCCGAGACAGGGAAGGAGAGCAGTTCTTC.

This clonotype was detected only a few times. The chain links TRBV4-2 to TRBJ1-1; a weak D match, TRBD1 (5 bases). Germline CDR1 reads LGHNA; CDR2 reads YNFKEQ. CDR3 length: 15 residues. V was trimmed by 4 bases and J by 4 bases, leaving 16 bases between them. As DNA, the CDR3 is TGTGCCAGCAGCCGGATCGATAGGGGCGGCACTGAAGCTTTCTTT. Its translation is CASSRIDRGGTEAFF.

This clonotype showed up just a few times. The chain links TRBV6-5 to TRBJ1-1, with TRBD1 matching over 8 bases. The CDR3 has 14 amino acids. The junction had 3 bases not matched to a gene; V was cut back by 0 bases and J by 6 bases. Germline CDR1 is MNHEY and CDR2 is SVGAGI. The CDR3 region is CASSYSTGDAEAFF. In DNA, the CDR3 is TGTGCCAGCAGTTACTCGACAGGGGACGCTGAAGCTTTCTTT.

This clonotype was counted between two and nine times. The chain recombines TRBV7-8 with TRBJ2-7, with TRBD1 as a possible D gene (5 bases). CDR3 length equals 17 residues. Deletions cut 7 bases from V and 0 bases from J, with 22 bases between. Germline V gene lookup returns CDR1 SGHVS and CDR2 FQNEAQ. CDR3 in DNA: TGTGCCAGCACCTCATCGGAGACCCAGGACATCTCCTACGAGCAGTACTTC. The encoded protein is CASTSSETQDISYEQYF.

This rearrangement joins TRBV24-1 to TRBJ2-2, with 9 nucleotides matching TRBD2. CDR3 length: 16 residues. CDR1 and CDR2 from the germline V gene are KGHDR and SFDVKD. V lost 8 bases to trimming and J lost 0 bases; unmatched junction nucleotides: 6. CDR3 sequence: CATNLAGRANTGELFF. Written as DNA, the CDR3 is TGTGCCACCAATCTAGCGGGGCGAGCGAACACCGGGGAGCTGTTTTTT.

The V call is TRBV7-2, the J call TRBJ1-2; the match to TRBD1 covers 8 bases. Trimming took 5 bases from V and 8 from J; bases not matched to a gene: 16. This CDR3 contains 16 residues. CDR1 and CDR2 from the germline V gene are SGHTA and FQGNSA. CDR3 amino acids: CASSVTGGGVDRGYTF. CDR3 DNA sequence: TGTGCCAGCAGCGTAACAGGGGGAGGAGTGGATAGAGGCTACACCTTC.

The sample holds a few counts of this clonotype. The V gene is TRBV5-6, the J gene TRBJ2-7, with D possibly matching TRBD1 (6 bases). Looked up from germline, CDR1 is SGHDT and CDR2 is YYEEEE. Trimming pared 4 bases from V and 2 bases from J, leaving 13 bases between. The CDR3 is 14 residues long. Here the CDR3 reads CASSPPRGTYEQYF. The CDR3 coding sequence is TGTGCCAGCAGCCCCCCCAGGGGAACCTACGAGCAGTACTTC.

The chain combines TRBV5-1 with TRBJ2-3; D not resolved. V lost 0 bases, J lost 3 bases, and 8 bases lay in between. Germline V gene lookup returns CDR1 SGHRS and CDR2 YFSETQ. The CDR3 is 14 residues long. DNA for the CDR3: TGCGCCAGCAGCTTGGCCACCAAAACAGATACGCAGTATTTT. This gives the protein CASSLATKTDTQYF.

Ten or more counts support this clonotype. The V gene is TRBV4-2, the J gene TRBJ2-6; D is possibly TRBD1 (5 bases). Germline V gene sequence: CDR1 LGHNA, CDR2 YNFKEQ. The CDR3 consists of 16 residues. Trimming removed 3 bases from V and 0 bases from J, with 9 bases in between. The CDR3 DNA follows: TGTGCCAGCAGCCACCAGGGTTCCTCTGGGGCCAACGTCCTGACTTTC. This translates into CASSHQGSSGANVLTF.

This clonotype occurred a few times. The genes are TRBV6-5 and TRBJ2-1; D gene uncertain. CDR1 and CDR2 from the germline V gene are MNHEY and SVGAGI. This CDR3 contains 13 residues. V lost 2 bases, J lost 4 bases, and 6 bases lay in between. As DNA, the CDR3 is TGTGCCAGCAGTTACAAGGGATACAATGAGCAGTTCTTC. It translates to CASSYKGYNEQFF.

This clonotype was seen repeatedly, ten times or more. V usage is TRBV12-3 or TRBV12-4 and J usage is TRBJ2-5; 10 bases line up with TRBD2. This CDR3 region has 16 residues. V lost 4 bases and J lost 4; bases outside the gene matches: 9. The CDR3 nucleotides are TGTGCCAGCAGTTCCAAGAGAGCGGGAGGGAGAGAGACCCAGTACTTC. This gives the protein CASSSKRAGGRETQYF.

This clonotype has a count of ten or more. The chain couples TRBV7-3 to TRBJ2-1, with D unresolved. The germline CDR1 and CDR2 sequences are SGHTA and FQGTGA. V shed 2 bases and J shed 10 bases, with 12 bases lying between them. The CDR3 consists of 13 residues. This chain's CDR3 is CASSLSSGAEQFF. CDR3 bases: TGTGCCAGCAGCTTATCTTCCGGAGCGGAGCAGTTCTTC.

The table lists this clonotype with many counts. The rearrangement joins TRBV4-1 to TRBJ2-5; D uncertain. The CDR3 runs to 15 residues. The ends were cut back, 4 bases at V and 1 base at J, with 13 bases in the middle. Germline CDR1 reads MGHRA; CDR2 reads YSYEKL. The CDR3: CASSLLPGPQETQYF. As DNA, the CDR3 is TGCGCCAGCAGCCTTCTTCCAGGTCCCCAAGAGACCCAGTACTTC.

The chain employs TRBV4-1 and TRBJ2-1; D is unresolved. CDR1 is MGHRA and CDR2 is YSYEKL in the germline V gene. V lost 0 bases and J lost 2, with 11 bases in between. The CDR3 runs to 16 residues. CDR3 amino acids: CASSQDRLKAYNEQFF. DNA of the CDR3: TGCGCCAGCAGCCAAGATCGTCTTAAGGCCTACAATGAGCAGTTCTTC.

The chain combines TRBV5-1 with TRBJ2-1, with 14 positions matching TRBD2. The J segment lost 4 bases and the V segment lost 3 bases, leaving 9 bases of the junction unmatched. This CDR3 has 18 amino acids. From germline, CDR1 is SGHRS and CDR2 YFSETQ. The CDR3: CASSSRLAGGPLYNEQFF. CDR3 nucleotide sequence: TGCGCCAGCAGCTCCCGACTAGCGGGAGGGCCATTATACAATGAGCAGTTCTTC.

CDR3 coding DNA: TGTGCCAGCAGCCCACAGGGGGCCATTCCATACAATGAGCAGTTCTTC. Its protein is CASSPQGAIPYNEQFF. The rearrangement uses TRBV14 and TRBJ2-1; 9 positions match TRBD1. Germline V gene lookup returns CDR1 SGHDN and CDR2 FVKESK. There are 16 residues in the CDR3. Losses at the gene ends were 4 bases for V and 4 bases for J; bases not matched to a gene: 8.

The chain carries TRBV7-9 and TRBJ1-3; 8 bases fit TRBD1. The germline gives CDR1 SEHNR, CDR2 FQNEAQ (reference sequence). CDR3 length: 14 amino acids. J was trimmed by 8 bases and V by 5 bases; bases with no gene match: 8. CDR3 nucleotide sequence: TGTGCCAGCAGCCCCGGACAGGGTGAGGACACCATATATTTT. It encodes CASSPGQGEDTIYF. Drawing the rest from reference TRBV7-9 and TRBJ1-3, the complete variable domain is DTGVSQNPRHKITKRGQNVTFRCDPISEHNRLYWYRQTLGQGPEFLTYFQNEAQLEKSRLLSDRFSAERPKGSFSTLEIQRTEQGDSAMYLCASSPGQGEDTIYFGEGSWLTVV.